This T cell receptor beta chain was identified in a study of regulatory dendritic cells for organ transplantation. Study conclusions and caveats: Naive T cells showed high diversity, memory cells less, memory CD8+ least.

This clone has more than one count but fewer than ten. Its antigen is currently unknown. The CDR3 consists of 19 residues. Per the germline V gene, CDR1 is MNHEY and CDR2 is SMNVEV (reference sequence). Unmatched junction bases numbered 17, after V lost 3 bases and J lost 0 bases. Sequencing used immunoSEQ multiplex PCR; TCRdb keeps in-frame clones, though not all of them. The sample has 20,000 to 25,000 clones; roughly 69% are singletons. Memory T cells were CD45RO+, naive were CD45RA+, sorted by FACS. The sequence was collected from a human donor in good health. Material: memory CD4+ T cells from blood. The subset was: CD45RO+ memory T cells. V usage is TRBV27 and J usage is TRBJ2-7, with 7 positions matching TRBD1. The CDR3 DNA follows: TGTGCCAGCAGTTTTCGATGGGACAGTAAAAATTCGTACTCCTACGAGCAGTACTTC. Translation: CASSFRWDSKNSYSYEQYF.